This T cell receptor (beta chain) emerged from a study of blood T cells in healthy people across ages. Study results and caveats: Estimated diversity that came from one million T cells was considered an underestimate. CMV status of donors was not determined, possibly confounding expanded clonotype changes. TCR beta diversity per million T cells fell roughly linearly with age.

In the case of this clonotype: No antigen is known for it.

Ranging in age from roughly 6 to 100, the donors were healthy Caucasian individuals from Russia. A sample-barcoded 5' primer and a J-beta primer mix were used in a second PCR of about 7 to 12 cycles. In TCRdb, the 5' RACE reads were re-called with MiXCR into one record per CDR3 protein. The sample has 780,000 or so distinct CDR3 sequences; more than 55% are singletons. In germline, CDR1 is SEHNR, CDR2 FQNEAQ (reference sequence). Trimming stripped 1 base from V and 9 bases from J, with 14 bases between. The CDR3 is 14 amino acids. The receptor was isolated from a man in his forties or fifties in good health. The genes are TRBV7-9 and TRBJ2-3, with a weak D call TRBD2 (5 bases). Sequenced input: blood. The CDR3 sequence: CASSLESGLGTQYF. CDR3 DNA sequence: TGTGCCAGCAGCTTAGAATCAGGACTGGGGACGCAGTATTTT.